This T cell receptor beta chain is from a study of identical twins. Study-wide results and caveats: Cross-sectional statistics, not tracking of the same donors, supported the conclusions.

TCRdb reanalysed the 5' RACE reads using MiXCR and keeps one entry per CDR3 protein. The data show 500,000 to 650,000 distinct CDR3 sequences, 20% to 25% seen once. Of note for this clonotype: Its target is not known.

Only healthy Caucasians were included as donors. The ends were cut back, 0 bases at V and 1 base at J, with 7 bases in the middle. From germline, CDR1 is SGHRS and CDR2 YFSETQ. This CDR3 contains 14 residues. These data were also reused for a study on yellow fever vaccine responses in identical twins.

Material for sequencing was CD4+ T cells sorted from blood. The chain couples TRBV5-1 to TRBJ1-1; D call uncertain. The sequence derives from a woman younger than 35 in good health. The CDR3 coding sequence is TGCGCCAGCAGCTTGGTGCACTCGAACACTGAAGCTTTCTTT. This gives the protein CASSLVHSNTEAFF.